This T cell receptor (beta chain) was found in a study of cytomegalovirus exposure and HLA in healthy donors. Study conclusions and caveats: Accurate HLA-A and HLA-B prediction from TCR beta sequences was reported for most subjects.

The study ran its PCR with 60 Vbeta and 13 Jbeta primers. Clones were sequenced by immunoSEQ multiplex PCR, and TCRdb holds only the in-frame ones, with some missing. The table lists about 200,000 clones. Germline V gene lookup returns CDR1 SGHRS and CDR2 YFSETQ. The CDR3 is 15 residues long. Trimming removed 3 bases from V and 2 bases from J, with 15 bases in between. A note on this clone: Its matching antigen is unknown.

This receptor was taken from a girl aged 2-15 years in good health and CMV-seropositive. Sequenced input: PBMCs. The chain has TRBV5-1 and TRBJ2-7; D possibly corresponds to TRBD1 (5 bases). The CDR3, as DNA: TGCGCCAGCAGCTGGAATCGGGCAGGGCCCTACGAGCAGTACTTC. Translation: CASSWNRAGPYEQYF.